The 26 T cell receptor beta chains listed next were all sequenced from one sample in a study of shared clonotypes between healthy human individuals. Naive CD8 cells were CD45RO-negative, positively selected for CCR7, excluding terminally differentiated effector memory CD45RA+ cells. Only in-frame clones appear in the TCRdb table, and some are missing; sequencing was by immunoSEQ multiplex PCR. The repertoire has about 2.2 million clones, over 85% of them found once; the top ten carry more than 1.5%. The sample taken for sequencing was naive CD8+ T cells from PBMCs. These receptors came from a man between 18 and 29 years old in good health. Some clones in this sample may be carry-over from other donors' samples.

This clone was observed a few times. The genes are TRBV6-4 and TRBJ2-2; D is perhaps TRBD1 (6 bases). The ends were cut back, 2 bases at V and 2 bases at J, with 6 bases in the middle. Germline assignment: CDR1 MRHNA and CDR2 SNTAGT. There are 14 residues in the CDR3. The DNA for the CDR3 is TGTGCCAGCAGTGACGGGACAAACACCGGGGAGCTGTTTTTT. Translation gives CASSDGTNTGELFF.

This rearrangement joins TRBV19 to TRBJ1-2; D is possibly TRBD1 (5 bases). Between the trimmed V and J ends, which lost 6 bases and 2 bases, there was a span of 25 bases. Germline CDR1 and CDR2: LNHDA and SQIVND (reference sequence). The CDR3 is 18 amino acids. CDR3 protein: CASRGVAPQAGVNYGYTF. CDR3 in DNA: TGTGCCAGTAGGGGGGTTGCCCCCCAGGCAGGCGTGAACTATGGCTACACCTTC.

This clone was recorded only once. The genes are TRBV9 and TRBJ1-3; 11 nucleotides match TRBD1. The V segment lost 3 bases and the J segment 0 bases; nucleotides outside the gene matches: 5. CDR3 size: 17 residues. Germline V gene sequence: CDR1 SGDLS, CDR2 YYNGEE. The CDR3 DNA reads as TGTGCCAGCAGCGCAAGGACAGGGGGCGGCTCTGGAAACACCATATATTTT. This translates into CASSARTGGGSGNTIYF.

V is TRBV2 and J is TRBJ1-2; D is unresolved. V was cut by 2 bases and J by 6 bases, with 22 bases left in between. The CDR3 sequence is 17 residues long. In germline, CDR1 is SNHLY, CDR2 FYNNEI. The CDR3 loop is CASSERPPLEGAHGYTF. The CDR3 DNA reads TGTGCCAGCAGTGAAAGGCCCCCCCTCGAAGGAGCACATGGCTACACCTTC.

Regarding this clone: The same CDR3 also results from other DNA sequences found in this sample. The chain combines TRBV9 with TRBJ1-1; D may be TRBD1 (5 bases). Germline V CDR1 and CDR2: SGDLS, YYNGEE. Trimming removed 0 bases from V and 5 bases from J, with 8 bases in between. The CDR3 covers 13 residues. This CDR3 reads CASSVDEGTEAFF. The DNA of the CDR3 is TGTGCCAGCAGCGTAGACGAGGGGACTGAAGCTTTCTTT.

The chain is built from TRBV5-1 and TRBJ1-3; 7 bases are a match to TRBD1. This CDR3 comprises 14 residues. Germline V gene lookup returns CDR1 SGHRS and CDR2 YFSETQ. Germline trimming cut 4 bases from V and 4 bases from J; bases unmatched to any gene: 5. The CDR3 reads CASSPMGQGNTIYF. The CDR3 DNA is TGCGCCAGCAGCCCTATGGGACAGGGAAACACCATATATTTT.

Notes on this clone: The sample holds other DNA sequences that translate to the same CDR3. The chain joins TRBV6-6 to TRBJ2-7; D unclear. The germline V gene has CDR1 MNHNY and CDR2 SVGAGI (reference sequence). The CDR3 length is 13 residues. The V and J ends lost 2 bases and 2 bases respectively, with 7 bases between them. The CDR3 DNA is TGTGCCAGCAGTTACGCGGTTACCTACGAGCAGTACTTC. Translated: CASSYAVTYEQYF.

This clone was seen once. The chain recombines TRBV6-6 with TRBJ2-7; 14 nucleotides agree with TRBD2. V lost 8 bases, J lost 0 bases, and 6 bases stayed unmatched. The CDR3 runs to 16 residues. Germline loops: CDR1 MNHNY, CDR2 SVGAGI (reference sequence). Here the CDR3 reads CASEGLAGEGSYEQYF. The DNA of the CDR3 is TGTGCCAGCGAGGGACTAGCGGGAGAGGGCTCCTACGAGCAGTACTTC.

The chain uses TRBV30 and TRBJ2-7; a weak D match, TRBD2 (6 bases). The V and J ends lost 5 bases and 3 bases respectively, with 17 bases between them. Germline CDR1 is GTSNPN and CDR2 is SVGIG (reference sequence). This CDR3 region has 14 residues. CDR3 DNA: TGTGCCTGGGGGGGGATGGACTTTTACTACGAGCAGTACTTC. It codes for CAWGGMDFYYEQYF. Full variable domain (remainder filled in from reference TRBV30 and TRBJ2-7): SQTIHQWPATLVQPVGSPLSLECTVEGTSNPNLYWYRQAAGRGLQLLFYSVGIGQISSEVPQNLSASRPQDRQFILSSKKLLLSDSGFYLCAWGGMDFYYEQYFGPGTRLTVT.

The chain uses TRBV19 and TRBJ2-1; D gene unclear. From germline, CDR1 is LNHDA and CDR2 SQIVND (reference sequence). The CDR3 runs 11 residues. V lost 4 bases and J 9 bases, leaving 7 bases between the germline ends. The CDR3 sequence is CASSSVGEQFF. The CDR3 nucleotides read TGTGCCAGTAGTAGCGTAGGTGAGCAGTTCTTC.

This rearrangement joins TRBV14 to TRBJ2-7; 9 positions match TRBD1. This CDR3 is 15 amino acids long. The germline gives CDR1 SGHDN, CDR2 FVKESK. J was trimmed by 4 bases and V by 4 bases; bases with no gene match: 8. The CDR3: CASSPLQGAEYEQYF. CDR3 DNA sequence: TGTGCCAGCAGCCCCTTACAGGGGGCGGAGTACGAGCAGTACTTC.

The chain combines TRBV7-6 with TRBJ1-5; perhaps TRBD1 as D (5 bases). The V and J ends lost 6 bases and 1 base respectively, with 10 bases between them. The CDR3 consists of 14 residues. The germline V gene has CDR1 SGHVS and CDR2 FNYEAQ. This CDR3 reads CASSGGGSNQPQHF. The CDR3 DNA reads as TGTGCCAGCAGTGGGGGAGGGAGCAATCAGCCCCAGCATTTT.

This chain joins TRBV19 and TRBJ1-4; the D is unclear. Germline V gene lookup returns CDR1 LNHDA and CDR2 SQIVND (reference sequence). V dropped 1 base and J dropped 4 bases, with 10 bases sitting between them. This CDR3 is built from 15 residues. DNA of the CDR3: TGTGCCAGTAGTATAGTAGGGCGGAGTAATGAAAAACTGTTTTTT. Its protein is CASSIVGRSNEKLFF.

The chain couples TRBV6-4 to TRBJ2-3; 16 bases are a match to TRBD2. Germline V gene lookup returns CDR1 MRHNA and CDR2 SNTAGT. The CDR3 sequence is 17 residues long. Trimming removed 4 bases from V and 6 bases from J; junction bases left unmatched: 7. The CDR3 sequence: CASSVPGTSGRGDTQYF. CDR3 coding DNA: TGTGCCAGCAGTGTCCCAGGGACTAGCGGGAGGGGGGATACGCAGTATTTT.

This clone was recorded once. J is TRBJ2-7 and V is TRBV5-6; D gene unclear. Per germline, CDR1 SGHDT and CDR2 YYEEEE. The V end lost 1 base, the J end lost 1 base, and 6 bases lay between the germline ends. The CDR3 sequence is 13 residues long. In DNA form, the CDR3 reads TGTGCCAGCAGCTTGCCAGATTCCTACGAGCAGTACTTC. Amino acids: CASSLPDSYEQYF.

The CDR3 spells CASSLASGPDQETQYF. CDR3 sequence (DNA): TGTGCCAGCAGCTTGGCCTCGGGTCCCGACCAAGAGACCCAGTACTTC. The chain recombines TRBV5-6 with TRBJ2-5, with unresolved D. V was clipped by 0 bases and J by 0 bases, with 12 bases between them. Germline-derived CDR1 and CDR2 are SGHDT and YYEEEE. The CDR3 sequence is 16 residues long.

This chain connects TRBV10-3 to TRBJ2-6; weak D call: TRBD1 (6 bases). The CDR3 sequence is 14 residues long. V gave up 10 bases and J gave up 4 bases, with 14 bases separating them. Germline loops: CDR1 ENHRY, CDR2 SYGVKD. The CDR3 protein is CATMTGRGANVLTF. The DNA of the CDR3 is TGTGCCACGATGACAGGCCGCGGGGCCAACGTCCTGACTTTC.

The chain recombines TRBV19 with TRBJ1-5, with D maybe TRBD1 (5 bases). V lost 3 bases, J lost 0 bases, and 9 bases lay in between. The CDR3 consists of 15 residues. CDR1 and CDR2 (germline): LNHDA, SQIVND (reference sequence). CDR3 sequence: CASSIWGYSNQPQHF. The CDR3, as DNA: TGTGCCAGTAGTATCTGGGGGTATAGCAATCAGCCCCAGCATTTT.

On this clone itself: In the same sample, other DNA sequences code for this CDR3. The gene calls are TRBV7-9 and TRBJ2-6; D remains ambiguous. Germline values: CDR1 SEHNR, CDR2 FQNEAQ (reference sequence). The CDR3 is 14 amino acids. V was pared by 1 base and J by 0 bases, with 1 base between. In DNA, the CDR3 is TGTGCCAGCAGCTTAGGCTCTGGGGCCAACGTCCTGACTTTC. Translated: CASSLGSGANVLTF.

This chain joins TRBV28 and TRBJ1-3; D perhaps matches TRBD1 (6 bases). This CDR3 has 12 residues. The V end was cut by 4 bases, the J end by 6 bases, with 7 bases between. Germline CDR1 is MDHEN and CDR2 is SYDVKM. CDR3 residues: CASSWGLNTIYF. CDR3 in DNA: TGTGCCAGCAGTTGGGGGCTAAACACCATATATTTT.

The CDR3 DNA reads TGTGCCAGCCTAACGGCAGCCTCGATGAACACTGAAGCTTTCTTT. Translating gives CASLTAASMNTEAFF. V and J are TRBV27 and TRBJ1-1; D is unclear. The germline CDR1 and CDR2 sequences are MNHEY and SMNVEV (reference sequence). The germline V and J ends were trimmed by 8 bases and 0 bases, with 16 bases remaining between them. This CDR3 is 15 amino acids long.

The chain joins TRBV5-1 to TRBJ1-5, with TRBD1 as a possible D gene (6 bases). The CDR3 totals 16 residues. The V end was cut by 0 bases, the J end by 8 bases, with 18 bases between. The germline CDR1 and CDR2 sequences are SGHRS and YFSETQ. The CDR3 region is CASSLGDKASSEPQHF. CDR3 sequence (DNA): TGCGCCAGCAGCTTGGGGGACAAGGCCTCATCCGAGCCCCAGCATTTT.

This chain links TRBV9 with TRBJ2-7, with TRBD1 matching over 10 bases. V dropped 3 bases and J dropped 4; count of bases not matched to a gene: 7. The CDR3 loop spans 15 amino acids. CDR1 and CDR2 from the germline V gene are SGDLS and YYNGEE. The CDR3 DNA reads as TGTGCCAGCAGCGCTCCCGGGACAGGGGAATACGAGCAGTACTTC. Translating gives CASSAPGTGEYEQYF.

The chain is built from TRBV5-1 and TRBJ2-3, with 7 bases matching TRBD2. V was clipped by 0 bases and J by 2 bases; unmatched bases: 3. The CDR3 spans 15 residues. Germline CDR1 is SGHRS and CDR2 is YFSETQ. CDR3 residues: CASSLAAGVTDTQYF. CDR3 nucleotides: TGCGCCAGCAGCTTGGCGGCGGGGGTCACAGATACGCAGTATTTT.

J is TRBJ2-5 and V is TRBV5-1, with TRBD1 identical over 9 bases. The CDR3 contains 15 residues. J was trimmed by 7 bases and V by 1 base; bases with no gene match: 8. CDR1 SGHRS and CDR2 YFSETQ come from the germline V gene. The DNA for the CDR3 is TGCGCCAGCAGCTTGACCAGGACAGGGGCGGCGACCCAGTACTTC. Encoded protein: CASSLTRTGAATQYF.

CDR3 in amino acids: CASSHLVPGQVDNEQFF. In nucleotides, the CDR3 is TGCGCCAGCAGCCACCTAGTACCGGGACAGGTCGACAATGAGCAGTTCTTC. The J gene is TRBJ2-1, the V gene TRBV4-3, with 8 bases aligning to TRBD1. V was pared by 3 bases and J by 5 bases, with 12 bases of the junction left unmatched. This CDR3 spans 17 amino acids. Germline values: CDR1 LGHNA, CDR2 YSLEER.